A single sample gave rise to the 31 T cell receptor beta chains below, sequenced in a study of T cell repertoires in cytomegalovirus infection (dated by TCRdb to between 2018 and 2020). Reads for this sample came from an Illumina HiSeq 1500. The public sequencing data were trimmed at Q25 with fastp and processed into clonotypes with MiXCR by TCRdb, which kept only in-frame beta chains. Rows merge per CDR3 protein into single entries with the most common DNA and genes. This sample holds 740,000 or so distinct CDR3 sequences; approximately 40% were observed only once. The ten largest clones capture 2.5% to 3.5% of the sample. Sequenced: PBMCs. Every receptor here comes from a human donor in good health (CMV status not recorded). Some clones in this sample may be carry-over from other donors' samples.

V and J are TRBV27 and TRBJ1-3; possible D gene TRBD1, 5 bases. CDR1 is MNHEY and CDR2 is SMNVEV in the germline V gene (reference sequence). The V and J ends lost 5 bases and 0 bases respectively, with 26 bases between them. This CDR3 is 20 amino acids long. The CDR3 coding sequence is TGTGCCAGCAGTCCGACCGGGGCCAGTTTGACCTCGAGCTCTGGAAACACCATATATTTT. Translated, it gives CASSPTGASLTSSSGNTIYF.

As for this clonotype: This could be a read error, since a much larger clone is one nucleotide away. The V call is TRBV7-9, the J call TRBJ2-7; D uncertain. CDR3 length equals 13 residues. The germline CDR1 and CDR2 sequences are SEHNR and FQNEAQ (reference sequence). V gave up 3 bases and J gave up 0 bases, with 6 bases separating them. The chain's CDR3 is CASSFRASYEQYF. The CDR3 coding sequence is TGTGCCAGCAGCTTCCGGGCCTCCTACGAGCAGTACTTC.

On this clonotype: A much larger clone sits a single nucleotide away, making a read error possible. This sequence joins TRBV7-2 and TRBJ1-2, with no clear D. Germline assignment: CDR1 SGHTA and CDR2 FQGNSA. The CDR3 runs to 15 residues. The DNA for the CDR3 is TGTGCCAGCAGCCCCGTTGACACGGAAAACTATGGCTACAGCTTC. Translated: CASSPVDTENYGYSF.

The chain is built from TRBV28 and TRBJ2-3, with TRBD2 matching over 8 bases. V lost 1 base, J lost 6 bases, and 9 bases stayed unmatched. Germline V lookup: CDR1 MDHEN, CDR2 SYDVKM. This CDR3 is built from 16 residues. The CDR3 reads CASSLSPPGGGDTQYF. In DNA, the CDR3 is TGTGCCAGCAGTTTATCACCCCCCGGGGGGGGGGATACGCAGTATTTT.

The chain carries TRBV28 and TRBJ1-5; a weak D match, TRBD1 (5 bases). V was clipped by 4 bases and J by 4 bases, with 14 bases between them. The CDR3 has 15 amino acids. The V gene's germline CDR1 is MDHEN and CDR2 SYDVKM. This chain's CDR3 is CASSYPGGGNQPQHF. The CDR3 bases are TGTGCCAGCAGTTACCCTGGGGGGGGGAATCAGCCCCAGCATTTT. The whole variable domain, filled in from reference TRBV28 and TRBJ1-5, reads DVKVTQSSRYLVKRTGEKVFLECVQDMDHENMFWYRQDPGLGLRLIYFSYDVKMKEKGDIPEGYSVSREKKERFSLILESASTNQTSMYLCASSYPGGGNQPQHFGDGTRLSIL.

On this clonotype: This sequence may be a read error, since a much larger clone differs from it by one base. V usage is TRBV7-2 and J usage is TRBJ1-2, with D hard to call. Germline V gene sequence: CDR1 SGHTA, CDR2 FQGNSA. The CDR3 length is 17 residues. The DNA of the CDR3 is TGTGCCAGCAGCTTGGAGTCCAGGTCCTTGGGAAACTATGGCTACCCCTTC. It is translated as CASSLESRSLGNYGYPF.

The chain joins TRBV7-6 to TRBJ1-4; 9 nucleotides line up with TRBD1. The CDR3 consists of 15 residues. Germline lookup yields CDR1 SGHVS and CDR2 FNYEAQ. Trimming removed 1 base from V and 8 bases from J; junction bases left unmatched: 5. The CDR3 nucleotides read TGTGCCAGCAGCTTAGGAGGGACAGGGCAGGAAAAACTGTTTTTT. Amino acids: CASSLGGTGQEKLFF.

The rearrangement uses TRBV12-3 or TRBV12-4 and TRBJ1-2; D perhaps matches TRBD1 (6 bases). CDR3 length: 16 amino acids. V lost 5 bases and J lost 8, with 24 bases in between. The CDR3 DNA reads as TGTGCCAGCAGTATATTACAGGGAGGAGGTTTTAGGGGCTACACCTTC. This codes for CASSILQGGGFRGYTF.

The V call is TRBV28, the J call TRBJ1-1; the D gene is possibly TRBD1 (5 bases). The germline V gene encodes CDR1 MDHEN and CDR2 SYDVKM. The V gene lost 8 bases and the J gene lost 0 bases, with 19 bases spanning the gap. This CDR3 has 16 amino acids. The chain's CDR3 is CASWSQGATVNTEAFF. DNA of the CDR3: TGTGCCAGCTGGTCCCAAGGGGCAACCGTGAACACTGAAGCTTTCTTT.

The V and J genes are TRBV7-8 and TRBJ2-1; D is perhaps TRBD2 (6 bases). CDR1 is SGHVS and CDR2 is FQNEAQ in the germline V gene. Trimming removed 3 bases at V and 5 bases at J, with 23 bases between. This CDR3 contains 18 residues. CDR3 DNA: TGTGCCAGCAGCTTGAGGGCGGTGACTAGTGCTTTCCACAATGAGCAGTTCTTC. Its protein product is CASSLRAVTSAFHNEQFF.

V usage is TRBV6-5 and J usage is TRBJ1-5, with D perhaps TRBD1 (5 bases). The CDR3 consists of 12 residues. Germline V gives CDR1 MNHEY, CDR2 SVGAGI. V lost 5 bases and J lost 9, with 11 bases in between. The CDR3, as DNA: TGTGCCAGCAGTGTCGGTGGGGGGCCCCAGCATTTT. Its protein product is CASSVGGGPQHF.

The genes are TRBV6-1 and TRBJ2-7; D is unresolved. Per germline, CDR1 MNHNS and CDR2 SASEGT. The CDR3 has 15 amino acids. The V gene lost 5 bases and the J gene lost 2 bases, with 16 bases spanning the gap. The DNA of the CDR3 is TGTGCCAGCAGTTACGCTCCGGGCAGTCCCTACGAGCAGTACTTC. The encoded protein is CASSYAPGSPYEQYF.

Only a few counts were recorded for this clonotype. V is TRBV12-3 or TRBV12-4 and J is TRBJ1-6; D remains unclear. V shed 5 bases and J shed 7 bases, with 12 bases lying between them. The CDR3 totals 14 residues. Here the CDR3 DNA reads TGTGCCAGCAGTCCCCGGAGGAACAATTCACCCCTCCACTTT. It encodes CASSPRRNNSPLHF.

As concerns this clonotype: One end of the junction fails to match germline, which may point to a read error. The CDR3 nucleotides are TGTGCCTGCGGGGCAGGCCAGCCCTACGACCAGTACTTC. It yields the protein CACGAGQPYDQYF. The rearrangement joins TRBV6-8 to TRBJ2-7, with D perhaps matching TRBD2 (6 bases). CDR1 and CDR2 from the germline V gene are MNHGY and SAAAGT. This CDR3 is 13 amino acids long.

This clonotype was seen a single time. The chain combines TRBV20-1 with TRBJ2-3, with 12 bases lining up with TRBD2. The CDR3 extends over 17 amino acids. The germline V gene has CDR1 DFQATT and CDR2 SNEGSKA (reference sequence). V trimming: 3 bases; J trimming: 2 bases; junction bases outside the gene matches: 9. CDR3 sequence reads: CSASTGTSGSYTDTQYF. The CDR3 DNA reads TGCAGTGCTAGCACCGGGACTAGCGGGTCTTACACAGATACGCAGTATTTT.

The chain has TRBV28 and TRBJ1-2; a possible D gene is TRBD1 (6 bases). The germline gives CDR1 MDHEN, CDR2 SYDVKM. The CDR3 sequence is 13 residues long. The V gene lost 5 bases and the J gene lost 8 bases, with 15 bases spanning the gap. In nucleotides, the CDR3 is TGTGCCAGCAGTACTACAGGGAGAGGGGGCTACACCTTC. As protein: CASSTTGRGGYTF.

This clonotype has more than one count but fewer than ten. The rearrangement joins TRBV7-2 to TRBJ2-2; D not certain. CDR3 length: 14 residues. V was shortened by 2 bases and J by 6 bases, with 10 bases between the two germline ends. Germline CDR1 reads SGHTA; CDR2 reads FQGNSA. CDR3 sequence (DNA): TGTGCCAGCAGCTTAACCTTGAATGCCGGGGAGCTGTTTTTT. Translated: CASSLTLNAGELFF.

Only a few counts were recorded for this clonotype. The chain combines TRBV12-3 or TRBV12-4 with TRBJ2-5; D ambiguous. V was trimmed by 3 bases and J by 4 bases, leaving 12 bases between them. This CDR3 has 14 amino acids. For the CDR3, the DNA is TGTGCCAGCAGTTTTAGGACGAGCCGAGAGACCCAGTACTTC. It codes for CASSFRTSRETQYF.

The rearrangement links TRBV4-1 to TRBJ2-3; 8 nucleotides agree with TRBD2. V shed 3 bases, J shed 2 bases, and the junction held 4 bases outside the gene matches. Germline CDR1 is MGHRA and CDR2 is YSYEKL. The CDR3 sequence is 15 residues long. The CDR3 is CASSHRGLATDTQYF. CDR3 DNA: TGCGCCAGCAGCCATCGCGGACTAGCCACAGATACGCAGTATTTT.

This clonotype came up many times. DNA for the CDR3: TGTGCCAGCAGCGTACCTCGAGCGGGGGGAATCTACGAGCAGTACTTC. Protein sequence: CASSVPRAGGIYEQYF. J is TRBJ2-7 and V is TRBV7-2, with 9 nucleotides matching TRBD2. V dropped 5 bases and J dropped 3; count of bases not matched to a gene: 11. In germline, CDR1 is SGHTA, CDR2 FQGNSA. The CDR3 runs 16 residues.

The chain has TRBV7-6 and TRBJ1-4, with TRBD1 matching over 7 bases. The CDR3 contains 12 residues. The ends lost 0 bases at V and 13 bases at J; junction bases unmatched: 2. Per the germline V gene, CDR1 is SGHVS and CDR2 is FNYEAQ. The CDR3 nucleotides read TGTGCCAGCAGCTTAGCGAGGGGGCGACTGTTTTTT. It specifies CASSLARGRLFF.

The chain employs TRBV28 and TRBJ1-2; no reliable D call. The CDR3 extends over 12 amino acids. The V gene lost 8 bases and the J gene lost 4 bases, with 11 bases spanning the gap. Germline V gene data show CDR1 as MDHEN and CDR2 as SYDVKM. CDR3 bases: TGTGCCAGCGCCGTAAGAGCCTATGGCTACACCTTC. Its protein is CASAVRAYGYTF.

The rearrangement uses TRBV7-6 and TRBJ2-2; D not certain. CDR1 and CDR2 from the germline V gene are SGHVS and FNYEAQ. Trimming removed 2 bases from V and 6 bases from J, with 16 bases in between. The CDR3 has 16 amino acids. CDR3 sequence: CASSLSPKSPAGELFF. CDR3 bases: TGTGCCAGCAGCTTATCTCCAAAGAGCCCCGCCGGGGAGCTGTTTTTT.

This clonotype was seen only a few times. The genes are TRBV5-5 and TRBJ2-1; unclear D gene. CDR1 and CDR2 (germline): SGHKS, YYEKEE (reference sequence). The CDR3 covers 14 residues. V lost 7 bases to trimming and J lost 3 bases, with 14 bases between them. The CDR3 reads CASQAVPSYNEQFF. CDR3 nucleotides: TGTGCCAGCCAGGCGGTCCCGAGCTACAATGAGCAGTTCTTC.

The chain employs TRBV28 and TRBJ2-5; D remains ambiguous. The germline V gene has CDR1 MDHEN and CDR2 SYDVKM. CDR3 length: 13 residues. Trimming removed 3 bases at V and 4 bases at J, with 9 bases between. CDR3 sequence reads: CASSLFLRETQYF. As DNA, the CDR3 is TGTGCCAGCAGTTTGTTCCTTCGAGAGACCCAGTACTTC.

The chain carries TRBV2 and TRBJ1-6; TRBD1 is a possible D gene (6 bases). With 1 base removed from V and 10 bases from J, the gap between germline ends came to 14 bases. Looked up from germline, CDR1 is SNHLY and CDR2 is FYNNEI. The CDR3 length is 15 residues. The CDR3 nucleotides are TGTGCCAGCAGTGAAGGTACAGGGACAAGGTCACCCCTCCACTTT. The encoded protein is CASSEGTGTRSPLHF.

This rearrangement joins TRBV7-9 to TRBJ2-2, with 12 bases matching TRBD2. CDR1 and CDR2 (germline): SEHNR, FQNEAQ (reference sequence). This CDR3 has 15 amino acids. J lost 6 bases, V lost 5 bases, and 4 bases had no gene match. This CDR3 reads CASSPWTSGAGELFF. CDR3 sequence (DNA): TGTGCCAGCAGCCCTTGGACTAGCGGGGCCGGGGAGCTGTTTTTT.

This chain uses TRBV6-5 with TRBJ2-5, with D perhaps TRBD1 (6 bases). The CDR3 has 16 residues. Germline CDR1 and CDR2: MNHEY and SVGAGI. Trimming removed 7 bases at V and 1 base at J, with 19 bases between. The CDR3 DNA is TGTGCCAGCATCGGACTCCCGGGACATTCCCAAGAGACCCAGTACTTC. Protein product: CASIGLPGHSQETQYF.

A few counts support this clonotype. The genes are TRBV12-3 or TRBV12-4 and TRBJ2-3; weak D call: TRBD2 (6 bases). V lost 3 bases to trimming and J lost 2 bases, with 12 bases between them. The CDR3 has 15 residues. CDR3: CASSFRGLFTDTQYF. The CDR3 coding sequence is TGTGCCAGCAGTTTTCGGGGACTTTTCACAGATACGCAGTATTTT.

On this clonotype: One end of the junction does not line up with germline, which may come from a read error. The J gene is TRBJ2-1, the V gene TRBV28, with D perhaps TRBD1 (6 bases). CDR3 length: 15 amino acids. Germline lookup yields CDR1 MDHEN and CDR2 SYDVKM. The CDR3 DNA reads TGTGACAGCAATCCCCCCAACAGGGAGTGGCAGGCGCAGTTATTC. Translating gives CDSNPPNREWQAQLF.

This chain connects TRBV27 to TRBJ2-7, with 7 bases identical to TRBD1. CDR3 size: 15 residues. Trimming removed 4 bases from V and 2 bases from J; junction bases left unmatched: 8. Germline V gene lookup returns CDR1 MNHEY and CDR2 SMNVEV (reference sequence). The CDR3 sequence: CASSSRQGIPYEQYF. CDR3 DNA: TGTGCCAGCAGTTCCAGACAGGGAATACCCTACGAGCAGTACTTC.